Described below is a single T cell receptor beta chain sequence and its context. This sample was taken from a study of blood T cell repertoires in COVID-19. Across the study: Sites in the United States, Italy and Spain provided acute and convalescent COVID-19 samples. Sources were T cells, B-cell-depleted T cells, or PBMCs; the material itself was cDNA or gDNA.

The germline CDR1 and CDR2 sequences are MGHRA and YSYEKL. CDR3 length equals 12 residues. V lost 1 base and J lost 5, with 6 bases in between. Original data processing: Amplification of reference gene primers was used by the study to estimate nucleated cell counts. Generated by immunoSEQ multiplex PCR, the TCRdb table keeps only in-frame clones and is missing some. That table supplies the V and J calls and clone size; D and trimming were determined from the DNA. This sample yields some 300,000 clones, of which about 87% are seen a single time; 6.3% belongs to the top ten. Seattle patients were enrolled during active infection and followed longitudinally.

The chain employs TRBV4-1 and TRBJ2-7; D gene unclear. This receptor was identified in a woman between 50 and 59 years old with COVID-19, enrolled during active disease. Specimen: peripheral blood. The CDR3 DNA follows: TGCGCCAGCAGCCAAGTTGGCAACGAGCAGTACTTC. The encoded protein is CASSQVGNEQYF.